Listed here are 29 T cell receptor beta chains from one sample, sequenced in a study of blood T cell repertoires in COVID-19. The repertoire was sequenced with immunoSEQ multiplex PCR; TCRdb's copy has only in-frame clones and lacks some. The sample contains a few hundred thousand clones, around 84% of which appear only once. The sample consisted of PBMCs or T cells enriched from blood (not recorded which). All receptors come from a woman between 40 and 50 years old who had recovered from COVID-19.

The rearrangement joins TRBV21-1 to TRBJ2-7; the table calls TRBD1, which could not be checked here. TRBV21-1 is reported as a pseudogene. The CDR3 sequence is 13 residues long. The DNA for the CDR3 is TGTGCCAGCAGCGAACCACATACCTACGAGCAGTACGTC. This encodes CASSEPHTYEQYV.

This clone occurred a few times. The rearrangement uses TRBV28 and TRBJ1-5; D gene uncertain. V was clipped by 6 bases and J by 5 bases, with 20 bases between them. The CDR3 extends over 16 amino acids. CDR1 and CDR2 (germline): MDHEN, SYDVKM. The CDR3 sequence is CASSPVVGRPYQPQHF. CDR3 bases: TGTGCCAGCAGCCCAGTGGTGGGCAGGCCTTATCAGCCCCAGCATTTT.

This clone was counted a few times. The chain carries TRBV19 and TRBJ1-6; D uncertain. The germline V gene has CDR1 LNHDA and CDR2 SQIVND (reference sequence). The CDR3 length is 16 residues. V lost 4 bases, J lost 6 bases, and 16 bases lay in between. The CDR3 bases are TGTGCCAGTAGTACCGCCCCGCGGGATTTTAATTCACCCCTCCACTTT. Translated: CASSTAPRDFNSPLHF. The full variable domain, in which reference TRBV19 and TRBJ1-6 provide the parts outside the CDR3, is DGGITQSPKYLFRKEGQNVTLSCEQNLNHDAMYWYRQDPGQGLRLIYYSQIVNDFQKGDIAEGYSVSREKKESFPLTVTSAQKNPTAFYLCASSTAPRDFNSPLHFGNGTRLTVT.

V is TRBV7-9 and J is TRBJ2-2; tentative D call: TRBD1 (5 bases). V lost 6 bases to trimming and J lost 6 bases, with 17 bases between them. The CDR3 spans 15 residues. The germline V gene has CDR1 SEHNR and CDR2 FQNEAQ (reference sequence). The chain's CDR3 is CASSIHVGAAGELFF. Here the CDR3 DNA reads TGTGCCAGCAGTATCCACGTTGGGGCCGCCGGGGAGCTGTTTTTT.

The chain is built from TRBV2 and TRBJ1-2, with D tentatively TRBD1 (5 bases). Germline V gene lookup returns CDR1 SNHLY and CDR2 FYNNEI. The V end was cut by 1 base, the J end by 7 bases, with 13 bases between. The CDR3 extends over 14 amino acids. CDR3 amino acids: CASSEEVGGAGYTF. CDR3 sequence (DNA): TGTGCCAGCAGTGAAGAGGTCGGAGGGGCTGGCTACACCTTC.

This clone was counted a single time. This sequence joins TRBV11-2 and TRBJ2-3; weak D call: TRBD1 (6 bases). Germline V gene data show CDR1 as SGHAT and CDR2 as FQNNGV. V was trimmed by 4 bases and J by 2 bases, leaving 16 bases between them. The CDR3 covers 16 residues. The CDR3: CASSSEANRATDTQYF. The DNA of the CDR3 is TGTGCCAGCAGCTCAGAAGCTAACAGGGCCACAGATACGCAGTATTTT. Using reference TRBV11-2 and TRBJ2-3 for the parts outside the CDR3, the full variable domain is EAGVAQSPRYKIIEKRQSVAFWCNPISGHATLYWYQQILGQGPKLLIQFQNNGVVDDSQLPKDRFSAERLKGVDSTLKIQPAKLEDSAVYLCASSSEANRATDTQYFGPGTRLTVL.

The V gene is TRBV19, the J gene TRBJ2-7, with TRBD2 matching 10 bases. This CDR3 has 14 residues. V was pared by 1 base and J by 5 bases, with 2 bases of the junction left unmatched. Per the germline V gene, CDR1 is LNHDA and CDR2 is SQIVND (reference sequence). As DNA, the CDR3 is TGTGCCAGTAGTATAGCTAGCGGGAGTGACGAGCAGTACTTC. Protein product: CASSIASGSDEQYF.

The chain couples TRBV7-9 to TRBJ2-7; 7 bases map to TRBD2. Germline loops: CDR1 SEHNR, CDR2 FQNEAQ (reference sequence). This CDR3 has 16 amino acids. V gave up 3 bases and J gave up 1 base; unmatched junction bases: 9. The CDR3 nucleotides read TGTGCCAGCAGCTTTGTTGGGCGGGAGTTTTCCTACGAGCAGTACTTC. It codes for CASSFVGREFSYEQYF.

V and J are TRBV9 and TRBJ1-3; 10 bases fit TRBD1. There are 16 residues in the CDR3. The V gene end was trimmed by 2 bases and the J gene end by 3 bases; junction bases not matched to a gene: 5. The germline gives CDR1 SGDLS, CDR2 YYNGEE. CDR3 protein: CASSVRTGGIGNTIYF. CDR3 sequence (DNA): TGTGCCAGCAGCGTCCGGACAGGGGGGATTGGAAACACCATATATTTT.

The rearrangement joins TRBV28 to TRBJ2-5; 7 bases agree with TRBD1. The CDR3 is 14 residues long. Germline-derived CDR1 and CDR2 are MDHEN and SYDVKM. V lost 4 bases and J lost 5; bases outside the gene matches: 7. CDR3 loop: CASSSRQGWETQYF. The DNA for the CDR3 is TGTGCCAGCAGTTCCCGACAGGGTTGGGAGACCCAGTACTTC. Together with reference TRBV28 and TRBJ2-5, the CDR3 gives the full variable domain: DVKVTQSSRYLVKRTGEKVFLECVQDMDHENMFWYRQDPGLGLRLIYFSYDVKMKEKGDIPEGYSVSREKKERFSLILESASTNQTSMYLCASSSRQGWETQYFGPGTRLLVL.

This clone was observed at least ten times. Other nucleotide sequences in the sample specify the same CDR3. The genes are TRBV14 and TRBJ2-1, with D unresolved. The germline CDR1 and CDR2 sequences are SGHDN and FVKESK. V was cut by 1 base and J by 5 bases, with 9 bases left in between. This CDR3 has 14 residues. The CDR3 region is CASSQVRNDNEQFF. DNA for the CDR3: TGTGCCAGCAGCCAAGTCAGAAACGACAATGAGCAGTTCTTC. The whole variable domain, remainder taken from reference TRBV14 and TRBJ2-1, is EAGVTQFPSHSVIEKGQTVTLRCDPISGHDNLYWYRRVMGKEIKFLLHFVKESKQDESGMPNNRFLAERTGGTYSTLKVQPAELEDSGVYFCASSQVRNDNEQFFGPGTRLTVL.

The chain combines TRBV2 with TRBJ1-1; unclear D gene. Per germline, CDR1 SNHLY and CDR2 FYNNEI. Trimming removed 4 bases from V and 1 base from J, with 10 bases in between. CDR3 size: 14 residues. CDR3 sequence (DNA): TGTGCCAGCAGTGGGGTTCCGGGGAACACTGAAGCTTTCTTT. Amino acid sequence: CASSGVPGNTEAFF.

V gene TRBV9 combines with J gene TRBJ1-1, with D possibly being TRBD1 (5 bases). The CDR3 spans 16 residues. V lost 0 bases, J lost 0 bases, and 12 bases lay in between. Germline loops: CDR1 SGDLS, CDR2 YYNGEE. CDR3 protein: CASSVGGRGVNTEAFF. As DNA, the CDR3 is TGTGCCAGCAGCGTAGGAGGAAGGGGTGTGAACACTGAAGCTTTCTTT.

This clone occurred once. V usage is TRBV7-8 and J usage is TRBJ2-2; no clear D. With 4 bases removed from V and 5 bases from J, the gap between germline ends came to 23 bases. CDR1 SGHVS and CDR2 FQNEAQ come from the germline V gene. The CDR3 is 18 residues long. CDR3 DNA sequence: TGTGCCAGCAGCTCGCCCCCCCGCACAGTCCCGAGAACCGGGGAGCTGTTTTTT. Protein product: CASSSPPRTVPRTGELFF.

This chain uses TRBV15 with TRBJ2-5; 10 bases are a match to TRBD1. Germline assignment: CDR1 LNHNV and CDR2 YYDKDF (reference sequence). CDR3 length equals 17 residues. Losses at the gene ends were 2 bases for V and 5 bases for J; bases not matched to a gene: 11. The CDR3 DNA reads TGTGCCACCAGCAGATCGATGGGACAGGGGCAAATGGAGACCCAGTACTTC. Protein product: CATSRSMGQGQMETQYF.

The J gene is TRBJ1-1, the V gene TRBV12-3 or TRBV12-4, with D possibly TRBD1 on 5 matching bases. The CDR3 consists of 12 residues. V was cut by 5 bases and J by 2 bases, with 6 bases left in between. Here the CDR3 reads CASSDSNTEAFF. Here the CDR3 DNA reads TGTGCCAGCAGTGACAGCAACACTGAAGCTTTCTTT.

The rearrangement uses TRBV10-3 and TRBJ1-4; TRBD1 matches at 9 bases. The junction had 11 bases not matched to a gene; V was cut back by 10 bases and J by 8 bases. This CDR3 has 14 amino acids. The germline V gene encodes CDR1 ENHRY and CDR2 SYGVKD. CDR3 residues: CATRPQGTGEKLFF. CDR3 nucleotide sequence: TGTGCCACCAGACCCCAGGGGACAGGGGAAAAACTGTTTTTT.

V and J are TRBV7-8 and TRBJ2-6, with D hard to call. The CDR3 totals 14 residues. Germline assignment: CDR1 SGHVS and CDR2 FQNEAQ. V was trimmed by 0 bases and J by 4 bases, leaving 4 bases between them. The CDR3 is CASSLAVGANVLTF. The CDR3 DNA is TGTGCCAGCAGCTTAGCCGTGGGGGCCAACGTCCTGACTTTC.

CDR3 sequence: CASSDGGRGTEAFF. CDR3 nucleotides: TGTGCCAGCAGTGATGGAGGGAGGGGAACTGAAGCTTTCTTT. The V gene is TRBV6-1, the J gene TRBJ1-1, with D possibly matching TRBD1 (5 bases). The CDR3 is made up of 14 amino acids. Germline-derived CDR1 and CDR2 are MNHNS and SASEGT. V was clipped by 3 bases and J by 5 bases, with 13 bases between them.

The rearrangement links TRBV27 to TRBJ1-5; 8 bases align to TRBD1. The CDR3 has 15 residues. The junction had 4 bases not matched to a gene; V was cut back by 6 bases and J by 0 bases. In germline, CDR1 is MNHEY, CDR2 SMNVEV (reference sequence). DNA of the CDR3: TGTGCCAGCAGACGGACAGGGCTTAGCAATCAGCCCCAGCATTTT. Translating gives CASRRTGLSNQPQHF.

As concerns this clone: It is unclear where the CDR3 begins or ends on the DNA, so no DNA is shown, and the CDR3 is as TCRdb lists it. V is TRBV5-1 and J is TRBJ1-2; no check of the table's D call, TRBD1, against the DNA was made. Germline CDR1 is SGHRS and CDR2 is YFSETQ. From its first to its last residue, the CDR3 has 14 amino acids. The CDR3 protein is CASSFGTGASTDTF.

The chain links TRBV6-5 to TRBJ2-2, with D unclear. Germline V gives CDR1 MNHEY, CDR2 SVGAGI. The V end was cut by 7 bases, the J end by 1 base, with 10 bases between. The CDR3 loop spans 14 amino acids. The CDR3 coding sequence is TGTGCCAGCAACGGCGGCTTGAACACCGGGGAGCTGTTTTTT. Translation: CASNGGLNTGELFF.

Here the CDR3 reads CATSDLFRGDNEQFF. Written as DNA, the CDR3 is TGTGCCACCAGTGATTTGTTCCGGGGAGACAATGAGCAGTTCTTC. The V gene is TRBV24-1, the J gene TRBJ2-1; D is possibly TRBD2 (5 bases). The CDR3 consists of 15 residues. Germline V gene sequence: CDR1 KGHDR, CDR2 SFDVKD. Trimming shortened V by 0 bases and J by 5 bases, and 10 bases separated the two germline ends.

The chain couples TRBV19 to TRBJ1-2; 7 nucleotides align to TRBD1. The V segment lost 4 bases and the J segment 8 bases; nucleotides outside the gene matches: 7. CDR1 is LNHDA and CDR2 is SQIVND in the germline V gene (reference sequence). There are 13 residues in the CDR3. The CDR3 spells CASSTNRGDGYTF. CDR3 nucleotides: TGTGCCAGTAGTACGAACAGGGGTGACGGCTACACCTTC.

The chain joins TRBV19 to TRBJ2-1, with 14 nucleotides matching TRBD2. The CDR3 is 17 residues long. V trimming: 1 base; J trimming: 6 bases; junction bases outside the gene matches: 5. Germline CDR1 is LNHDA and CDR2 is SQIVND (reference sequence). CDR3 nucleotides: TGTGCCAGTAGTATAGGACTAGCGGGAGGGCTTTTCAATGAGCAGTTCTTC. The encoded protein is CASSIGLAGGLFNEQFF.

This clone was recorded only once. The chain couples TRBV28 to TRBJ2-3, with D unclear. The germline CDR1 and CDR2 sequences are MDHEN and SYDVKM. CDR3 length: 14 residues. The V gene lost 6 bases and the J gene lost 2 bases, with 12 bases spanning the gap. CDR3: CASRPPGSTDTQYF. The CDR3, as DNA: TGTGCCAGCAGGCCTCCCGGGTCCACAGATACGCAGTATTTT.

The chain recombines TRBV12-3 or TRBV12-4 with TRBJ1-1; no clear D. Trimming shortened V by 3 bases and J by 10 bases, and 12 bases separated the two germline ends. This CDR3 has 12 amino acids. CDR3 DNA: TGTGCCAGCAGTTTTATGGAGGGTGTAGCTTTCTTT. This translates into CASSFMEGVAFF.

This clone appeared a single time. The CDR3 nucleotides are TGTGCCAGCAGCTTAGAGGCTCCCCGGGGGGAGCGATACAATGAGCAGTTCTTC. Its translation is CASSLEAPRGERYNEQFF. The rearrangement joins TRBV7-2 to TRBJ2-1; 7 bases map to TRBD2. The CDR3 length is 18 residues. CDR1 is SGHTA, CDR2 FQGNSA, per germline. V shed 1 base, J shed 4 bases, and the junction held 13 bases outside the gene matches.

This clone appeared once. V usage is TRBV10-3 and J usage is TRBJ2-1, with a possible D match to TRBD2 (5 bases). V was shortened by 0 bases and J by 3 bases, with 12 bases between the two germline ends. Per the germline V gene, CDR1 is ENHRY and CDR2 is SYGVKD. The CDR3 has 16 residues. The CDR3 DNA is TGTGCCATCAGTGAGTCGAAAGCGGCCAGCTACAATGAGCAGTTCTTC. Translated: CAISESKAASYNEQFF.